Each of the 26 T cell receptor beta chains below was sequenced from the same sample in a study of human T cells and chemical hapten exposure. TCRdb independently ran MiXCR on the RACE reads; one entry per CDR3 protein. Among about 68,000 distinct CDR3 sequences listed, roughly 11% were seen once. The sample's time point: pre-sensitization, week 0. The sample's treatment: therapeutic diphenylcyclopropenone sensitization with weekly scalp DPC. This specimen consisted of whole blood, obtained in connection with sensitization to the hapten diphenylcyclopropenone (DPC). The origin of the receptors is a woman between 45 and 65 years old with alopecia areata. Some clones in this sample may be carry-over from other donors' samples.

The sample holds many counts of this clonotype. The rearrangement links TRBV28 to TRBJ2-7, with a weak D call TRBD1 (7 bases). Per the germline V gene, CDR1 is MDHEN and CDR2 is SYDVKM. CDR3 length: 15 amino acids. V lost 11 bases and J 1 base, leaving 21 bases between the germline ends. CDR3 residues: CASRRGGGKSYEQYF. Written as DNA, the CDR3 is TGTGCCTCCCGCCGAGGGGGCGGGAAATCCTACGAGCAGTACTTC.

In its sample, this clonotype was seen many times. The rearrangement links TRBV7-3 to TRBJ1-4; D is unresolved. This CDR3 is built from 15 residues. CDR1 and CDR2 (germline): SGHTA, FQGTGA. V lost 1 base and J 7 bases, leaving 13 bases between the germline ends. This CDR3 reads CASSLRRGRGEKLFF. The CDR3 bases are TGTGCCAGCAGCTTAAGGCGGGGTCGCGGTGAAAAACTGTTTTTT.

This chain connects TRBV12-2 to TRBJ2-1; no check of the table's D call, TRBD2, against the DNA was made. TRBV12-2 is listed as a pseudogene. This CDR3 contains 19 residues. CDR3 sequence (DNA): TGTGCAAGTCGCTTAGCGCTGTCAACGGCCCTACGCTCCTACAATGAGCAGTTCTTC. Its translation is CASRLALSTALRSYNEQFF.

The chain carries TRBV28 and TRBJ2-1, with D possibly being TRBD1 (6 bases). The CDR3 is made up of 15 amino acids. Trimming took off 3 bases at V and 0 bases at J, with 9 bases between the two ends. The germline gives CDR1 MDHEN, CDR2 SYDVKM. CDR3 protein: CASSFLGASYNEQFF. The CDR3 nucleotides are TGTGCCAGCAGTTTTTTGGGGGCCTCCTACAATGAGCAGTTCTTC.

In its sample, this clonotype was seen many times. The chain joins TRBV28 to TRBJ1-1; D unresolved. Germline CDR1 reads MDHEN; CDR2 reads SYDVKM. This CDR3 is 15 amino acids long. Deletions cut 4 bases from V and 0 bases from J, with 12 bases between. The CDR3 loop reads CASSWPGFVNTEAFF. The CDR3, as DNA: TGTGCCAGCAGTTGGCCGGGGTTCGTGAACACTGAAGCTTTCTTT.

The rearrangement links TRBV5-1 to TRBJ2-7; D gene ambiguous. Germline assignment: CDR1 SGHRS and CDR2 YFSETQ. The CDR3 spans 16 residues. V was trimmed by 4 bases and J by 2 bases, leaving 19 bases between them. The CDR3, as DNA: TGCGCCAGCAGCCCCATAAATAGCAGGTTAACCTACGAGCAGTACTTC. It encodes CASSPINSRLTYEQYF. Supplemented by reference TRBV5-1 and TRBJ2-7, the full variable domain reads KAGVTQTPRYLIKTRGQQVTLSCSPISGHRSVSWYQQTPGQGLQFLFEYFSETQRNKGNFPGRFSGRQFSNSRSEMNVSTLELGDSALYLCASSPINSRLTYEQYFGPGTRLTVT.

The table lists this clonotype with many counts. The chain employs TRBV28 and TRBJ2-7, with 7 bases identical to TRBD1. The CDR3 loop spans 15 amino acids. Germline V gene data show CDR1 as MDHEN and CDR2 as SYDVKM. V was clipped by 4 bases and J by 3 bases; unmatched bases: 9. CDR3 nucleotide sequence: TGTGCCAGCAGTTCCCGGACAGGTTTCGTCTACGAGCAGTACTTC. Translation gives CASSSRTGFVYEQYF. The variable domain in full, completed from reference TRBV28 and TRBJ2-7, reads DVKVTQSSRYLVKRTGEKVFLECVQDMDHENMFWYRQDPGLGLRLIYFSYDVKMKEKGDIPEGYSVSREKKERFSLILESASTNQTSMYLCASSSRTGFVYEQYFGPGTRLTVT.

Only a few counts were recorded for this clonotype. A read error may account for a junction end that differs from germline. The rearrangement joins TRBV7-7 to TRBJ1-1; unclear D gene. Per the germline V gene, CDR1 is SSHAT and CDR2 is FNYEAQ (reference sequence). This CDR3 contains 20 residues. The CDR3 region is CASTLLHPEDTPRRRTEAFF. In DNA, the CDR3 is TGTGCTAGCACCCTGCTTCACCCTGAAGACACCCCCCGGCGCCGGACTGAAGCTTTCTTT. Full variable domain (outside the CDR3, taken from reference TRBV7-7 and TRBJ1-1): GAGVSQSPRYKVTKRGQDVTLRCDPISSHATLYWYQQALGQGPEFLTYFNYEAQPDKSGLPSDRFSAERPEGSISTLTIQRTEQRDSAMYRCASTLLHPEDTPRRRTEAFFGQGTRLTVV.

Ten or more counts support this clonotype. CDR3 protein: CASSYTGGAASGNTIYF. The CDR3 DNA is TGTGCCAGCAGCTATACAGGGGGCGCAGCTTCTGGAAACACCATATATTTT. The chain recombines TRBV5-4 with TRBJ1-3, with 9 bases aligning to TRBD1. This CDR3 comprises 17 residues. The V and J ends lost 3 bases and 1 base, in that order; junction bases with no gene match: 8. Germline V gene lookup returns CDR1 SGHNT and CDR2 YYREEE (reference sequence). Filled out from reference TRBV5-4 and TRBJ1-3, the complete variable domain reads ETGVTQSPTHLIKTRGQQVTLRCSSQSGHNTVSWYQQALGQGPQFIFQYYREEENGRGNFPPRFSGLQFPNYSSELNVNALELDDSALYLCASSYTGGAASGNTIYFGEGSWLTVV.

This clonotype was counted only a few times. V and J are TRBV12-3 or TRBV12-4 and TRBJ1-2, with 7 nucleotides matching TRBD1. V was pared by 6 bases and J by 4 bases, with 5 bases of the junction left unmatched. The CDR3 sequence is 13 residues long. The CDR3 DNA reads TGTGCCAGCAGCCGCAGGGGGGGCTATGGCTACACCTTC. Its protein is CASSRRGGYGYTF.

This clonotype was detected a few times. CDR3 DNA: TGTGCCAGCAGCTCTCAGGGTCTCGGCACAGATACGCAGTATTTT. Amino acids: CASSSQGLGTDTQYF. The V call is TRBV11-2, the J call TRBJ2-3; tentative D call: TRBD1 (5 bases). The CDR3 runs to 15 residues. V shed 4 bases and J shed 1 base, with 12 bases lying between them. Germline V gives CDR1 SGHAT, CDR2 FQNNGV.

This chain links TRBV19 with TRBJ1-2, with 9 bases identical to TRBD1. The germline V gene encodes CDR1 LNHDA and CDR2 SQIVND (reference sequence). This CDR3 comprises 15 residues. The ends lost 6 bases at V and 9 bases at J; junction bases unmatched: 14. The CDR3 loop reads CASSPIQGASESYTF. CDR3 sequence (DNA): TGTGCCAGTAGCCCAATACAGGGGGCGAGCGAAAGCTACACCTTC.

The chain links TRBV29-1 to TRBJ2-1, with 11 bases aligning to TRBD2. The CDR3 sequence is 15 residues long. From germline, CDR1 is SQVTM and CDR2 ANQGSEA. V lost 5 bases and J lost 6; bases outside the gene matches: 9. CDR3 sequence reads: CSVWASGGSGNEQFF. The CDR3 DNA reads as TGCAGCGTTTGGGCTAGCGGGGGGTCAGGCAATGAGCAGTTCTTC.

The chain employs TRBV12-3 or TRBV12-4 and TRBJ2-1; D is perhaps TRBD2 (5 bases). Between the trimmed V and J ends, which lost 5 bases and 1 base, there was a span of 12 bases. This CDR3 is built from 15 residues. The CDR3 protein is CASSEDWLSYNEQFF. The CDR3 nucleotides read TGTGCCAGCAGTGAGGACTGGTTGTCCTACAATGAGCAGTTCTTC.

The chain joins TRBV7-2 to TRBJ2-1, with TRBD1 matching over 8 bases. J lost 9 bases, V lost 1 base, and 8 bases had no gene match. The CDR3 has 15 residues. CDR1 and CDR2 from the germline V gene are SGHTA and FQGNSA. CDR3 sequence reads: CASSLVSLQGGEQFF. The DNA for the CDR3 is TGTGCCAGCAGCTTAGTCTCATTACAGGGGGGTGAGCAGTTCTTC.

There are many counts of this clonotype. The rearrangement uses TRBV6-6 and TRBJ1-1; a weak D match, TRBD1 (5 bases). Germline V gene data show CDR1 as MNHNY and CDR2 as SVGAGI (reference sequence). V lost 2 bases to trimming and J lost 3 bases, with 10 bases between them. This CDR3 has 14 amino acids. The CDR3 DNA is TGTGCCAGCAGTTACAAATCAGGGTACACTGAAGCTTTCTTT. This codes for CASSYKSGYTEAFF.

This clonotype was observed a few times. This sequence joins TRBV4-1 and TRBJ1-5; D unresolved. The CDR3 loop spans 15 amino acids. The germline CDR1 and CDR2 sequences are MGHRA and YSYEKL. V was cut by 0 bases and J by 0 bases, with 6 bases left in between. The CDR3 nucleotides are TGCGCCAGCAGCCAAGACCCGTCTAGCAATCAGCCCCAGCATTTT. Translation gives CASSQDPSSNQPQHF.

This clonotype was detected a few times. The chain is built from TRBV29-1 and TRBJ1-1; D call uncertain. The V gene lost 7 bases and the J gene lost 1 base, with 10 bases spanning the gap. The CDR3 consists of 12 residues. CDR1 SQVTM and CDR2 ANQGSEA come from the germline V gene. As DNA, the CDR3 is TGCAGCGCTTCGGACGGGAACACTGAAGCTTTCTTT. This gives the protein CSASDGNTEAFF.

This clonotype has a count of ten or more. V and J are TRBV28 and TRBJ1-2; possibly TRBD1 for D (5 bases). The germline V gene has CDR1 MDHEN and CDR2 SYDVKM. Trimming removed 6 bases from V and 8 bases from J, with 28 bases in between. The CDR3 loop spans 17 amino acids. CDR3 DNA: TGTGCCAGCAGGTTTACGGGACGGGCCTTTGGTGGAGGCGGCTACACCTTC. It yields the protein CASRFTGRAFGGGGYTF.

This clonotype has more than one count but fewer than ten. The chain is built from TRBV11-2 and TRBJ2-2; D may be TRBD2 (6 bases). The germline gives CDR1 SGHAT, CDR2 FQNNGV. V was shortened by 7 bases and J by 2 bases, with 14 bases between the two germline ends. The CDR3 covers 15 residues. The CDR3 bases are TGTGCCAGCACCCGCCGGGACTCAAACACCGGGGAGCTGTTTTTT. The encoded protein is CASTRRDSNTGELFF.

In its sample, this clonotype was seen many times. The chain has TRBV6-5 and TRBJ2-3; D is ambiguous. Deletions cut 5 bases from V and 1 base from J, with 4 bases between. Per germline, CDR1 MNHEY and CDR2 SVGAGI. The CDR3 runs 12 residues. The CDR3 coding sequence is TGTGCCAGCAGTACTGGCACAGATACGCAGTATTTT. It specifies CASSTGTDTQYF.

This clonotype appeared a few times. The V and J genes are TRBV18 and TRBJ1-6; tentative D call: TRBD1 (6 bases). CDR1 is KGHSH and CDR2 is LQKENI in the germline V gene. V lost 5 bases and J 5 bases, leaving 13 bases between the germline ends. The length of the CDR3 is 15 residues. CDR3 sequence: CASSKGQRDNSPLHF. For the CDR3, the DNA is TGTGCCAGCTCAAAAGGACAGAGAGATAATTCACCCCTCCACTTT. The complete variable domain, with remaining parts taken from reference TRBV18 and TRBJ1-6, reads NAGVMQNPRHLVRRRGQEARLRCSPMKGHSHVYWYRQLPEEGLKFMVYLQKENIIDESGMPKERFSAEFPKEGPSILRIQQVVRGDSAAYFCASSKGQRDNSPLHFGNGTRLTVT.

This clonotype was observed a handful of times. This sequence joins TRBV7-8 and TRBJ2-3, with 7 positions matching TRBD1. Germline-derived CDR1 and CDR2 are SGHVS and FQNEAQ. The CDR3 spans 16 residues. With V trimmed by 4 bases and J by 1 base, 8 bases remained unmatched. CDR3: CASSSNTGAGTDTQYF. The CDR3 DNA follows: TGTGCCAGCAGCTCAAATACAGGGGCGGGCACAGATACGCAGTATTTT.

The chain's CDR3 is CASSQAPWWRIEQFF. The CDR3 bases are TGTGCCAGCAGCCAAGCACCGTGGTGGCGCATTGAGCAGTTCTTC. The V gene is TRBV14, the J gene TRBJ2-1; no clear D. The CDR3 length is 15 residues. The V gene lost 1 base and the J gene lost 9 bases, with 16 bases spanning the gap. Germline CDR1 reads SGHDN; CDR2 reads FVKESK.

This clonotype came up many times. The rearrangement uses TRBV6-2 or TRBV6-3 and TRBJ2-7; a possible D gene is TRBD2 (5 bases). Germline V lookup: CDR1 MNHEY, CDR2 SVGEGT. The CDR3 extends over 13 amino acids. V was trimmed by 2 bases and J by 1 base, leaving 6 bases between them. The CDR3 DNA reads TGTGCCAGCAGTTACCGGGGATCCTACGAGCAGTACTTC. This sequence encodes CASSYRGSYEQYF.

This clonotype was detected many times. This sequence joins TRBV10-2 and TRBJ2-7, with 11 positions matching TRBD2. After removal of 7 bases from V and 2 bases from J, the junction contained 7 bases not matched to a gene. CDR3 length equals 15 residues. Looked up from germline, CDR1 is WSHSY and CDR2 is SAAADI. This CDR3 is CASTVGLAEAYEQYF. The CDR3 nucleotides read TGCGCCAGCACCGTGGGACTAGCGGAGGCCTACGAGCAGTACTTC.